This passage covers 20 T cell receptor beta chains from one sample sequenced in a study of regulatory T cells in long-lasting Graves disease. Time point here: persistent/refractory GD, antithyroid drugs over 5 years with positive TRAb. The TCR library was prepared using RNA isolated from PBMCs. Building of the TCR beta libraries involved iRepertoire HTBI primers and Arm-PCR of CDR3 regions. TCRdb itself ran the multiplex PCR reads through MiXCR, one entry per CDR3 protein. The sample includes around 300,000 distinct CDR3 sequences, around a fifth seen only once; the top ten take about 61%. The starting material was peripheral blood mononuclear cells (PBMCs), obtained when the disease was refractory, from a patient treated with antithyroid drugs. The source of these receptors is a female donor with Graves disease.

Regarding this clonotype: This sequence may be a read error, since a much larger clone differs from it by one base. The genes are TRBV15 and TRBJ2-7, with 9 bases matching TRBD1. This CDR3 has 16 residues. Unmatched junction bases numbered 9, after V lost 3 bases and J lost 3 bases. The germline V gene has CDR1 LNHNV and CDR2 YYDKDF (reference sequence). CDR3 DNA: TGTGCCACCAGCAGGACCGCCGGACAGGGGTTCTACGAGCAGTACTTC. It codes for CATSRTAGQGFYEQYF.

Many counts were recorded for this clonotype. The CDR3 reads CASSLDNLRDAVHEQYF. CDR3 nucleotide sequence: TGTGCCAGCAGCTTAGATAATTTGCGGGACGCCGTCCACGAGCAGTACTTC. The chain links TRBV11-2 to TRBJ2-7; D possibly corresponds to TRBD2 (6 bases). The length of the CDR3 is 17 residues. Trimming removed 0 bases at V and 5 bases at J, with 20 bases between. Germline V CDR1 and CDR2: SGHAT, FQNNGV. The whole variable domain, remainder taken from reference TRBV11-2 and TRBJ2-7, is EAGVAQSPRYKIIEKRQSVAFWCNPISGHATLYWYQQILGQGPKLLIQFQNNGVVDDSQLPKDRFSAERLKGVDSTLKIQPAKLEDSAVYLCASSLDNLRDAVHEQYFGPGTRLTVT.

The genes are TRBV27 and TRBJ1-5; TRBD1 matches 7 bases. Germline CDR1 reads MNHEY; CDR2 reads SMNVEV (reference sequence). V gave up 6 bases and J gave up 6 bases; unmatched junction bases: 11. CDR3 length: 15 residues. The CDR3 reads CASRLGTERGQPQHF. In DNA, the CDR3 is TGTGCCAGCAGGCTGGGGACAGAAAGAGGTCAGCCCCAGCATTTT.

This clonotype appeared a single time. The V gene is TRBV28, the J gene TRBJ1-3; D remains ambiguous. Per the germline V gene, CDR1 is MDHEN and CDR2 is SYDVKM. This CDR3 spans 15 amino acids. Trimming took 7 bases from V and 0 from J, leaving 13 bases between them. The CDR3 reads CASNLGRSSGNTIYF. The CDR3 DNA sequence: TGTGCCAGCAACCTTGGACGGAGCTCTGGAAACACCATATATTTT.

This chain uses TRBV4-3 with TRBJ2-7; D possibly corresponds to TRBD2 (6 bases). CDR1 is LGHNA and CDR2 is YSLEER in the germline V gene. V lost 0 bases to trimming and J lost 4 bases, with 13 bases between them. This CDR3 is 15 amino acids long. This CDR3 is CASSQEGSGGYEQYF. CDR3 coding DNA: TGCGCCAGCAGCCAAGAGGGTAGCGGAGGGTACGAGCAGTACTTC.

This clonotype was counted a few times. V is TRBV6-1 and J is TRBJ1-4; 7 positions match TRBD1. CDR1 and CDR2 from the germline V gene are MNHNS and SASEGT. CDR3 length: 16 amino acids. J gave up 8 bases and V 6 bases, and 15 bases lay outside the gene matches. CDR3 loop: CASSRERARGIEKLFF. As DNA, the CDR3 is TGTGCCAGCAGCCGTGAACGGGCCAGGGGGATAGAAAAACTGTTTTTT.

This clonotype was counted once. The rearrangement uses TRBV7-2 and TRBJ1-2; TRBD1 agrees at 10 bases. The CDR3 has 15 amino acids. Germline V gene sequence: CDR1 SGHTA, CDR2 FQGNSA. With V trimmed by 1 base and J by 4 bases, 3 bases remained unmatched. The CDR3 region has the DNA TGTGCCAGCAGCTTAGGAGGACAGGGGGGCTATGGCTACACCTTC. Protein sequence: CASSLGGQGGYGYTF.

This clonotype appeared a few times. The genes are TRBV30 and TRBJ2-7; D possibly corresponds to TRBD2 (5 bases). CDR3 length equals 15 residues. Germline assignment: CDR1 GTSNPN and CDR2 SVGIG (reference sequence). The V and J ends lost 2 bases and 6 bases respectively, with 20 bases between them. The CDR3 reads CAWSPAYSGFGEQYF. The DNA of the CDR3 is TGTGCCTGGAGTCCCGCTTATTCGGGGTTCGGCGAGCAGTACTTC.

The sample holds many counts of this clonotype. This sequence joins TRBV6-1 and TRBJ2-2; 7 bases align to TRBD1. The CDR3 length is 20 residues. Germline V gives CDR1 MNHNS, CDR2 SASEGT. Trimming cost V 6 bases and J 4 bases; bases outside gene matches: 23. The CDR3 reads CASSPGLRTGHNFGTGELFF. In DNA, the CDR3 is TGTGCCAGCAGCCCGGGATTACGGACAGGACATAATTTCGGCACCGGGGAGCTGTTTTTT.

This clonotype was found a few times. The CDR3 region has the DNA TGTGCCAGCAGCTTGGAATGGGGACCAAACTATGGCTACACCTTC. Translated: CASSLEWGPNYGYTF. The V gene is TRBV5-8, the J gene TRBJ1-2; maybe TRBD1 (5 bases). Trimming pared 0 bases from V and 2 bases from J, leaving 11 bases between. Germline V gene lookup returns CDR1 SGHTS and CDR2 YDEGEE. The CDR3 length is 15 residues. Using reference TRBV5-8 and TRBJ1-2 for the parts outside the CDR3, the full variable domain is EAGVTQSPTHLIKTRGQQATLRCSPISGHTSVYWYQQALGLGLQFLLWYDEGEERNRGNFPPRFSGRQFPNYSSELNVNALELEDSALYLCASSLEWGPNYGYTFGSGTRLTVV.

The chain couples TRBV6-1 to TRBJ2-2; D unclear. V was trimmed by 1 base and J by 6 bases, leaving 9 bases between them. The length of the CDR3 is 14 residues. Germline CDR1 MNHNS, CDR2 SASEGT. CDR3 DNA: TGTGCCAGCAGTGAAGTCCCCCCGGCCGGGGAGCTGTTTTTT. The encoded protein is CASSEVPPAGELFF.

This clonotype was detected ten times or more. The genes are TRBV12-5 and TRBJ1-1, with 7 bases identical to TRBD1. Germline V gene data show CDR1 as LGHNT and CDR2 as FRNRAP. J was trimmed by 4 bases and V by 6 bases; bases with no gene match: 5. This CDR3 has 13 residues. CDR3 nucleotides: TGTGCTAGTGGAGCCACAGGGGCCACTGAAGCTTTCTTT. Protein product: CASGATGATEAFF.

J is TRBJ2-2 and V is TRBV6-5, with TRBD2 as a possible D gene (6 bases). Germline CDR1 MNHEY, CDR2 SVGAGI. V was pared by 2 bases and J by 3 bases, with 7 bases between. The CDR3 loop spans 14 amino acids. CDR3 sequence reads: CASSYGTHTGELFF. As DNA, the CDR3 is TGTGCCAGCAGTTACGGGACTCACACCGGGGAGCTGTTTTTT.

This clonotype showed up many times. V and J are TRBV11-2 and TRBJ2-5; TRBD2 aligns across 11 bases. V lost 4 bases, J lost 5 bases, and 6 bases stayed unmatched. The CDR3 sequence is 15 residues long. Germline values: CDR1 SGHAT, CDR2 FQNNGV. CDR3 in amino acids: CASSWFSGRGETQYF. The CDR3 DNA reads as TGTGCCAGCAGCTGGTTTAGCGGGAGGGGCGAGACCCAGTACTTC.

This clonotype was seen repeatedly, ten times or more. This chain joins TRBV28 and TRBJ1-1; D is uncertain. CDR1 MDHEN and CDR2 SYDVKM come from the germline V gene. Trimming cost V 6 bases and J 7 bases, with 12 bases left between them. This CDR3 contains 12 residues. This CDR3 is CASSLARREAFF. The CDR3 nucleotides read TGTGCCAGCAGCTTAGCCAGGCGTGAAGCTTTCTTT.

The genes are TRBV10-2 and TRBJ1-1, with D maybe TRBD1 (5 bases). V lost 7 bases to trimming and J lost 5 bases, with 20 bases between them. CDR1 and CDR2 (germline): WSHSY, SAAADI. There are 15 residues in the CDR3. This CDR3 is CASNGAFVDGTEAFF. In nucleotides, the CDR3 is TGCGCCAGCAATGGGGCTTTCGTAGATGGGACTGAAGCTTTCTTT.

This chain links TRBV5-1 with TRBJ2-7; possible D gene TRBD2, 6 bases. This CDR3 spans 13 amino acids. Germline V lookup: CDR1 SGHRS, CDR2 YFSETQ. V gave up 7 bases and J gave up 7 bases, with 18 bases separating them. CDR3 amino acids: CASGLSGVGEQYF. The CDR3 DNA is TGCGCCAGCGGTCTATCGGGAGTGGGAGAGCAGTACTTC. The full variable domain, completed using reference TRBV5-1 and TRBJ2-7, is KAGVTQTPRYLIKTRGQQVTLSCSPISGHRSVSWYQQTPGQGLQFLFEYFSETQRNKGNFPGRFSGRQFSNSRSEMNVSTLELGDSALYLCASGLSGVGEQYFGPGTRLTVT.

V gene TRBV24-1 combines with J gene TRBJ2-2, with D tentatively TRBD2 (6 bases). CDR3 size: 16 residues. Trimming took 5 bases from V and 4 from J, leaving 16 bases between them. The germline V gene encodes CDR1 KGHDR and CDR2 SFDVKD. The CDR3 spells CATSVPFQGGTGELFF. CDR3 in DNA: TGTGCCACCAGTGTTCCGTTCCAGGGAGGCACCGGGGAGCTGTTTTTT.

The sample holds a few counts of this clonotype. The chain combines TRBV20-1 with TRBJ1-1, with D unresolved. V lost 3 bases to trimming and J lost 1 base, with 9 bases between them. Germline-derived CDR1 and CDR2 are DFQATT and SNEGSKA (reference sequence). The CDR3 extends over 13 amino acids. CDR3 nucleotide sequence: TGCAGTGCTAGGGGATCCGGGAACACTGAAGCTTTCTTT. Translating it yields CSARGSGNTEAFF.

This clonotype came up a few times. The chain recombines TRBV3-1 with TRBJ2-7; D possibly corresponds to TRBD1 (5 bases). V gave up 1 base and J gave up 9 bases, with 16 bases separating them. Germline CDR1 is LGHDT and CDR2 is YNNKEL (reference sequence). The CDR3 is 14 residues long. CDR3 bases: TGTGCCAGCAGCCAAGGGCAGGGCTTTACGGTGCAGTACTTC. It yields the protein CASSQGQGFTVQYF.